Listed below are T cell receptor beta chains from one sample, sequenced in a study of cytomegalovirus exposure and HLA in healthy donors. Profiled with immunoSEQ multiplex PCR; TCRdb holds only in-frame clones, not every one. This table holds 200,000 to 250,000 clones, roughly 87% found once. Input material: PBMCs. The source is a woman between 18 and 30 years old in good health and CMV-seropositive. The CDR3 runs from the conserved cysteine through the conserved F or W. A D gene is named only where the DNA matches it firmly. Clone size, where shown, is once, few, many, or a class for clones that have expanded.

d_gene: NA; j_gene: TRBJ1-1; abundance: NA; len: 14; v_gene: TRBV28; CDR3aa: CASSLRELNTEAFF; CDR3nt: TGTGCCAGCAGTTTGCGGGAGTTGAACACTGAAGCTTTCTTT
d_gene: TRBD1; j_gene: TRBJ2-3; abundance: NA; len: 12; v_gene: TRBV9; CDR3aa: CASRDTGGTQYF; CDR3nt: TGTGCCAGCAGAGATACAGGGGGTACGCAGTATTTT
d_gene: NA; j_gene: TRBJ2-3; abundance: once; len: 12; v_gene: TRBV4-1; CDR3aa: CASSPRSGTQYF; CDR3nt: TGCGCCAGCAGCCCGCGGTCCGGTACGCAGTATTTT
d_gene: NA; j_gene: TRBJ2-5; abundance: NA; len: 15; v_gene: TRBV9; CDR3aa: CASSPSLNTQETQYF; CDR3nt: TGTGCCAGCAGCCCCTCATTAAACACGCAAGAGACCCAGTACTTC
d_gene: NA; j_gene: TRBJ1-1; abundance: NA; len: 14; v_gene: TRBV4-2; CDR3aa: CASSQERVDTEAFF; CDR3nt: TGTGCCAGCAGCCAAGAACGGGTGGACACTGAAGCTTTCTTT
d_gene: TRBD1; j_gene: TRBJ1-2; abundance: NA; len: 17; v_gene: TRBV19; CDR3aa: CATATGAARLTNYGYTF; CDR3nt: TGTGCCACCGCGACAGGGGCGGCCCGCCTAACTAACTATGGCTACACCTTC
d_gene: NA; j_gene: TRBJ1-2; abundance: NA; len: 12; v_gene: TRBV25-1; CDR3aa: CASTGWVYGYTF; CDR3nt: TGTGCCAGCACAGGGTGGGTCTATGGCTACACCTTC
d_gene: TRBD2; j_gene: TRBJ2-6; abundance: NA; len: 15; v_gene: TRBV27; CDR3aa: CASSAGVSGANVLTF; CDR3nt: TGTGCCAGCAGCGCGGGAGTCTCTGGGGCCAACGTCCTGACTTTC
d_gene: NA; j_gene: TRBJ2-7; abundance: once; len: 12; v_gene: TRBV11-2; CDR3aa: CASSLFPDEQYF; CDR3nt: TGTGCCAGCAGCTTATTCCCGGACGAGCAGTACTTC
d_gene: NA; j_gene: TRBJ2-3; abundance: NA; len: 16; v_gene: TRBV28; CDR3aa: CASSRPGAWGTDTQYF; CDR3nt: TGTGCCAGCAGTAGACCGGGTGCGTGGGGCACAGATACGCAGTATTTT
d_gene: TRBD1; j_gene: TRBJ1-3; abundance: once; len: 16; v_gene: TRBV15; CDR3aa: CATSRDRGNSGNTIYF; CDR3nt: TGTGCCACCAGCAGAGACAGGGGGAATTCTGGAAACACCATATATTTT
d_gene: TRBD1; j_gene: TRBJ1-2; abundance: NA; len: 15; v_gene: TRBV28; CDR3aa: CASSPGTATNYGYTF; CDR3nt: TGTGCCAGCAGTCCCGGGACAGCGACCAACTATGGCTACACCTTC
d_gene: TRBD2; j_gene: TRBJ2-3; abundance: NA; len: 20; v_gene: TRBV18; CDR3aa: CASSSGGEAGGPTSTDTQYF; CDR3nt: TGTGCCAGCTCATCGGGCGGAGAAGCGGGAGGGCCCACTAGCACAGATACGCAGTATTTT
d_gene: TRBD2; j_gene: TRBJ2-3; abundance: NA; len: 15; v_gene: TRBV25-1; CDR3aa: CASSEWGGGQDTQYF; CDR3nt: TGTGCCAGCAGTGAATGGGGGGGAGGACAAGATACGCAGTATTTT
d_gene: TRBD2; j_gene: TRBJ2-3; abundance: NA; len: 15; v_gene: TRBV6-6; CDR3aa: CASIQAATSGYTQYF; CDR3nt: TGTGCCAGCATACAGGCCGCGACTAGCGGGTATACGCAGTATTTT
d_gene: TRBD2; j_gene: TRBJ2-2; abundance: NA; len: 19; v_gene: TRBV4-2; CDR3aa: CASSQYRLAGGSDTGELFF; CDR3nt: TGTGCCAGCAGCCAATACCGACTAGCGGGAGGGTCAGACACCGGGGAGCTGTTTTTT
d_gene: NA; j_gene: TRBJ2-7; abundance: NA; len: 13; v_gene: TRBV19; CDR3aa: CASSGTRDYEQYF; CDR3nt: TGTGCCAGTTCCGGGACTCGTGACTACGAGCAGTACTTC
d_gene: NA; j_gene: TRBJ2-7; abundance: NA; len: 14; v_gene: TRBV28; CDR3aa: CASSLGTSVYEQYF; CDR3nt: TGTGCCAGCAGTTTAGGGACAAGTGTGTACGAGCAGTACTTC
d_gene: TRBD1; j_gene: TRBJ1-5; abundance: NA; len: 14; v_gene: TRBV5-1; CDR3aa: CASSPGTAGQPQHF; CDR3nt: TGCGCCAGCAGCCCCGGGACAGCCGGACAGCCCCAGCATTTT
d_gene: NA; j_gene: TRBJ2-2; abundance: NA; len: 13; v_gene: TRBV9; CDR3aa: CASSPQGAGELFF; CDR3nt: TGTGCCAGCAGCCCCCAGGGTGCCGGGGAGCTGTTTTTT
d_gene: TRBD2; j_gene: TRBJ2-7; abundance: NA; len: 15; v_gene: TRBV4-1; CDR3aa: CASSREGQGFGEQYF; CDR3nt: TGCGCCAGCAGCCGGGAGGGGCAGGGCTTTGGCGAGCAGTACTTC
d_gene: TRBD2; j_gene: TRBJ2-1; abundance: NA; len: 15; v_gene: TRBV27; CDR3aa: CASSDGLAGDNEQFF; CDR3nt: TGTGCCAGCAGCGACGGACTAGCGGGAGACAATGAGCAGTTCTTC
d_gene: NA; j_gene: TRBJ2-5; abundance: NA; len: 14; v_gene: TRBV5-4; CDR3aa: CASSSKTGRQTQYF; CDR3nt: TGTGCCAGCAGCTCCAAGACAGGCCGACAGACCCAGTACTTC
d_gene: NA; j_gene: TRBJ2-2; abundance: NA; len: 13; v_gene: TRBV27; CDR3aa: CASSQSNTGELFF; CDR3nt: TGTGCCAGCAGTCAATCGAACACCGGGGAGCTGTTTTTT
d_gene: NA; j_gene: TRBJ2-6; abundance: NA; len: 16; v_gene: TRBV11-2; CDR3aa: CASSLFQASGANVLTF; CDR3nt: TGTGCCAGCAGCTTATTTCAGGCCTCTGGGGCCAACGTCCTGACTTTC
d_gene: NA; j_gene: TRBJ1-6; abundance: NA; len: 16; v_gene: TRBV27; CDR3aa: CASRRGLGSYNSPLHF; CDR3nt: TGTGCCAGCAGGCGGGGGCTAGGGTCCTATAATTCACCCCTCCACTTT
d_gene: TRBD2; j_gene: TRBJ2-3; abundance: NA; len: 15; v_gene: TRBV6-5; CDR3aa: CASSPRTSGSDTQYF; CDR3nt: TGTGCCAGCAGTCCCAGGACTAGCGGGTCTGATACGCAGTATTTT
d_gene: NA; j_gene: TRBJ1-1; abundance: NA; len: 15; v_gene: TRBV5-4; CDR3aa: CASSLAPDRNTEAFF; CDR3nt: TGTGCCAGCAGCTTGGCCCCGGACAGGAACACTGAAGCTTTCTTT